A single sample gave rise to the 25 T cell receptor beta chains below, sequenced in a study of cytomegalovirus exposure and HLA in healthy donors (dated by TCRdb to 2016 to 2017). The method was the immunoSEQ multiplex PCR assay. TCRdb limited this immuneACCESS table to in-frame rearrangements with V and J called. A share of clones is missing; checked studies link under half to unresolved V genes, and the rest is unexplained. This sample is represented by more than 90,000 clones; approximately 89% of them were singletons. The ten largest clones capture 1.5% to 2% of the sample. The sample taken for sequencing was PBMCs. The receptors derive from a man younger than 30 in good health and CMV-seronegative.

In DNA form, the CDR3 reads TGTGCCAGCAGTTACAGCGTCAGGGGTGCTGGGGGCTACACCTTC. This gives the protein CASSYSVRGAGGYTF. V usage is TRBV6-5 and J usage is TRBJ1-2; D perhaps matches TRBD1 (6 bases). Germline-derived CDR1 and CDR2 are MNHEY and SVGAGI. The length of the CDR3 is 15 residues. Trimming removed 2 bases at V and 8 bases at J, with 18 bases between.

This chain uses TRBV30 with TRBJ1-3; tentatively, D is TRBD1 (6 bases). Trimming left V 2 bases short and J 0 bases short, with 8 bases between. CDR3 size: 14 residues. CDR1 is GTSNPN and CDR2 is SVGIG in the germline V gene (reference sequence). DNA for the CDR3: TGTGCCTGGAGTCAGGGGCTCTCTGGAAACACCATATATTTT. It specifies CAWSQGLSGNTIYF. Full variable domain (remainder filled in from reference TRBV30 and TRBJ1-3): SQTIHQWPATLVQPVGSPLSLECTVEGTSNPNLYWYRQAAGRGLQLLFYSVGIGQISSEVPQNLSASRPQDRQFILSSKKLLLSDSGFYLCAWSQGLSGNTIYFGEGSWLTVV.

The genes are TRBV5-4 and TRBJ2-2, with D perhaps matching TRBD1 (6 bases). Trimming took off 5 bases at V and 1 base at J, with 12 bases between the two ends. CDR1 and CDR2 from the germline V gene are SGHNT and YYREEE (reference sequence). This CDR3 region has 15 residues. The CDR3 DNA reads as TGTGCCAGCAGGCGGTTGGGACAGAACACCGGGGAGCTGTTTTTT. Translated, it gives CASRRLGQNTGELFF.

The J gene is TRBJ1-4, the V gene TRBV6-1; 9 positions match TRBD1. This CDR3 contains 17 residues. Germline V lookup: CDR1 MNHNS, CDR2 SASEGT. The junction had 8 bases not matched to a gene; V was cut back by 4 bases and J by 2 bases. Here the CDR3 DNA reads TGTGCCAGCAGTGGAAACAGGGGGCGGACGACTAATGAAAAACTGTTTTTT. This encodes CASSGNRGRTTNEKLFF.

The chain couples TRBV30 to TRBJ1-1; D gene ambiguous. The germline CDR1 and CDR2 sequences are GTSNPN and SVGIG (reference sequence). V dropped 5 bases and J dropped 4 bases, with 11 bases sitting between them. The CDR3 spans 12 residues. The CDR3 DNA follows: TGTGCCTGGTGCAGGCCCCCCACTGAAGCTTTCTTT. Translated: CAWCRPPTEAFF.

The rearrangement joins TRBV15 to TRBJ1-5; D possibly corresponds to TRBD1 (5 bases). V was pared by 4 bases and J by 3 bases, with 16 bases between. The germline gives CDR1 LNHNV, CDR2 YYDKDF (reference sequence). This CDR3 has 16 amino acids. CDR3 region: CATSKQGGRANQPQHF. The CDR3 region has the DNA TGTGCCACCAGCAAACAAGGCGGCAGGGCCAATCAGCCCCAGCATTTT.

This rearrangement joins TRBV7-8 to TRBJ1-2; D ambiguous. Trimming shortened V by 1 base and J by 5 bases, and 14 bases separated the two germline ends. The CDR3 runs 15 residues. Germline V gene lookup returns CDR1 SGHVS and CDR2 FQNEAQ. CDR3 coding DNA: TGTGCCAGCAGCTTAGGGTCCGGGTCTGGGTATGGCTACACCTTC. This encodes CASSLGSGSGYGYTF. Full variable domain (rest looked up from reference TRBV7-8 and TRBJ1-2): GAGVSQSPRYKVAKRGQDVALRCDPISGHVSLFWYQQALGQGPEFLTYFQNEAQLDKSGLPSDRFFAERPEGSVSTLKIQRTQQEDSAVYLCASSLGSGSGYGYTFGSGTRLTVV.

The chain joins TRBV11-2 to TRBJ2-7; tentatively, D is TRBD1 (5 bases). CDR1 SGHAT and CDR2 FQNNGV come from the germline V gene. The V end lost 1 base, the J end lost 2 bases, and 9 bases lay between the germline ends. This CDR3 spans 14 amino acids. The CDR3 DNA reads as TGTGCCAGCAGCTTAGGACAGTTAACCTACGAGCAGTACTTC. Translated: CASSLGQLTYEQYF.

This chain links TRBV19 with TRBJ2-1, with 10 bases lining up with TRBD2. CDR1 LNHDA and CDR2 SQIVND come from the germline V gene (reference sequence). The V gene end was trimmed by 4 bases and the J gene end by 1 base; junction bases not matched to a gene: 7. CDR3 size: 17 residues. The CDR3 coding sequence is TGTGCCAGTAGTAGTAGCGGGAGGACGCCTTCCTACAATGAGCAGTTCTTC. Its protein is CASSSSGRTPSYNEQFF.

The genes are TRBV10-3 and TRBJ1-2; 8 bases line up with TRBD1. With V trimmed by 6 bases and J by 0 bases, 12 bases remained unmatched. Germline CDR1 and CDR2: ENHRY and SYGVKD. This CDR3 comprises 17 residues. The chain's CDR3 is CAIRGDIQGGTNYGYTF. Written as DNA, the CDR3 is TGTGCCATCAGAGGCGATATACAGGGGGGAACTAACTATGGCTACACCTTC.

The V gene is TRBV6-5, the J gene TRBJ2-1; possible D gene TRBD2, 6 bases. The CDR3 contains 14 residues. Trimming took 7 bases from V and 8 from J, leaving 18 bases between them. CDR1 MNHEY and CDR2 SVGAGI come from the germline V gene. Written as DNA, the CDR3 is TGTGCCAGCACCTCCCGCGGGACGTTCCATGAGCAGTTCTTC. It specifies CASTSRGTFHEQFF.

V and J are TRBV6-5 and TRBJ1-6; D is unclear. CDR3 size: 16 residues. Germline assignment: CDR1 MNHEY and CDR2 SVGAGI. The ends were cut back, 0 bases at V and 8 bases at J, with 14 bases in the middle. The CDR3: CASSYSNRRLDSPLHF. The CDR3 coding sequence is TGTGCCAGCAGTTACTCGAATCGGAGGTTGGATTCACCCCTCCACTTT.

The chain has TRBV5-1 and TRBJ2-1; TRBD2 aligns across 10 bases. The trim removed 3 bases at V and 4 bases at J, leaving 7 bases unmatched. This CDR3 comprises 16 residues. Germline-derived CDR1 and CDR2 are SGHRS and YFSETQ. This chain's CDR3 is CASSSIKTSGYNEQFF. The CDR3 coding sequence is TGCGCCAGCAGCTCGATAAAGACTAGCGGGTACAATGAGCAGTTCTTC.

The genes are TRBV28 and TRBJ2-7; TRBD2 matches 8 bases. The CDR3 runs 14 residues. The J segment lost 4 bases and the V segment lost 7 bases, leaving 9 bases of the junction unmatched. Per the germline V gene, CDR1 is MDHEN and CDR2 is SYDVKM. Here the CDR3 DNA reads TGTGCCAGCAACGAGCGGGGGAGGGTTTACGAGCAGTACTTC. Translation gives CASNERGRVYEQYF. The full variable domain, in which reference TRBV28 and TRBJ2-7 provide the parts outside the CDR3, is DVKVTQSSRYLVKRTGEKVFLECVQDMDHENMFWYRQDPGLGLRLIYFSYDVKMKEKGDIPEGYSVSREKKERFSLILESASTNQTSMYLCASNERGRVYEQYFGPGTRLTVT.

The chain couples TRBV5-1 to TRBJ2-5, with D perhaps matching TRBD1 (6 bases). There are 15 residues in the CDR3. The germline gives CDR1 SGHRS, CDR2 YFSETQ. Trimming cost V 3 bases and J 2 bases, with 14 bases left between them. In nucleotides, the CDR3 is TGCGCCAGCAGCTACGCCGGGACATTACAAGAGACCCAGTACTTC. This translates into CASSYAGTLQETQYF.

V is TRBV6-5 and J is TRBJ2-7, with D tentatively TRBD2 (6 bases). V lost 6 bases and J 7 bases, leaving 16 bases between the germline ends. Germline V lookup: CDR1 MNHEY, CDR2 SVGAGI. The CDR3 contains 13 residues. CDR3 sequence: CASSSTSSPEQYF. Written as DNA, the CDR3 is TGTGCCAGCAGCTCGACTAGTTCGCCTGAGCAGTACTTC.

The J gene is TRBJ1-1, the V gene TRBV6-1; TRBD1 is a possible D gene (5 bases). CDR3 size: 14 residues. Germline V gene data show CDR1 as MNHNS and CDR2 as SASEGT. Deletions cut 7 bases from V and 0 bases from J, with 12 bases between. DNA for the CDR3: TGTGCCAGCACTCAGGGAAAGATGAACACTGAAGCTTTCTTT. The encoded protein is CASTQGKMNTEAFF.

V and J are TRBV7-6 and TRBJ1-1; a possible D gene is TRBD1 (5 bases). Trimming pared 6 bases from V and 2 bases from J, leaving 16 bases between. In germline, CDR1 is SGHVS, CDR2 FNYEAQ. The CDR3 has 15 residues. The CDR3 here is CASRRLTGINTEAFF. In DNA form, the CDR3 reads TGTGCCAGCAGACGTTTAACAGGAATCAACACTGAAGCTTTCTTT.

This clone showed up just a few times. CDR3 in DNA: TGTGCCAGCAGCTTGAGCGGGAGTTTCGAGCAGTACTTC. Translation gives CASSLSGSFEQYF. This chain uses TRBV13 with TRBJ2-7; the match to TRBD2 covers 8 bases. This CDR3 spans 13 amino acids. The V and J ends lost 3 bases and 6 bases, in that order; junction bases with no gene match: 4. Germline values: CDR1 PRHDT, CDR2 FYEKMQ (reference sequence).

The V and J genes are TRBV5-6 and TRBJ2-3, with 7 bases that match TRBD1. J lost 4 bases, V lost 4 bases, and 6 bases had no gene match. The CDR3 is made up of 14 amino acids. Germline CDR1 SGHDT, CDR2 YYEEEE. CDR3 DNA: TGTGCCAGCAGCAGTAACAGGGGTCCAGATACGCAGTATTTT. It codes for CASSSNRGPDTQYF. The variable domain in full, completed from reference TRBV5-6 and TRBJ2-3, reads DAGVTQSPTHLIKTRGQQVTLRCSPKSGHDTVSWYQQALGQGPQFIFQYYEEEERQRGNFPDRFSGHQFPNYSSELNVNALLLGDSALYLCASSSNRGPDTQYFGPGTRLTVL.

The chain employs TRBV7-2 and TRBJ2-5, with D possibly TRBD1 on 5 matching bases. Germline V gene sequence: CDR1 SGHTA, CDR2 FQGNSA. The CDR3 contains 14 residues. V lost 1 base and J lost 5, with 11 bases in between. CDR3 sequence reads: CASSLGGRSETQYF. The DNA of the CDR3 is TGTGCCAGCAGCTTAGGGGGCAGGTCGGAGACCCAGTACTTC.

The V gene is TRBV29-1, the J gene TRBJ2-1; D is perhaps TRBD2 (6 bases). Germline V gene lookup returns CDR1 SQVTM and CDR2 ANQGSEA. Between the trimmed V and J ends, which lost 7 bases and 3 bases, there was a span of 19 bases. The CDR3 spans 15 residues. CDR3 loop: CSAGQTRPNYNEQFF. DNA for the CDR3: TGCAGCGCGGGGCAGACTAGACCGAACTACAATGAGCAGTTCTTC.

The chain employs TRBV30 and TRBJ1-2; tentative D call: TRBD1 (5 bases). The CDR3 runs 14 residues. CDR1 and CDR2 (germline): GTSNPN, SVGIG (reference sequence). Trimming took 1 base from V and 11 from J, leaving 20 bases between them. The CDR3 DNA is TGTGCCTGGAGTGCCGGACACACTTCCACTGCGTACACCTTC. It translates to CAWSAGHTSTAYTF.

The gene calls are TRBV10-3 and TRBJ2-7; the D gene is possibly TRBD2 (5 bases). Trimming cost V 0 bases and J 2 bases, with 8 bases left between them. This CDR3 has 14 residues. The V gene's germline CDR1 is ENHRY and CDR2 SYGVKD. The CDR3 is CAISESGETYEQYF. CDR3 bases: TGTGCCATCAGTGAGTCCGGGGAAACCTACGAGCAGTACTTC.

The genes are TRBV7-9 and TRBJ1-4, with D hard to call. Trimming removed 5 bases at V and 0 bases at J, with 10 bases between. Germline V gene sequence: CDR1 SEHNR, CDR2 FQNEAQ (reference sequence). The CDR3 loop spans 15 amino acids. CDR3 sequence: CASSPYGATNEKLFF. CDR3 in DNA: TGTGCCAGCAGCCCGTACGGAGCAACTAATGAAAAACTGTTTTTT.